Sequencing of this T cell receptor (beta chain) was carried out in a study of T cell responses to AZD1222 COVID-19 vaccine (dated by TCRdb to 2020 to 2022). Looking at the study overall: Because spike-specific TCR depth and breadth did not differ between the two schedules, AZD1222 recipients who got a second dose at roughly 4 weeks were pooled with those who got a second dose at roughly 12 weeks. Enrollment into the trials was organized by age into subgroups of 18-55, 56-69 and 70-plus years, and those subgroups contained roughly 140, 27 and 60 TCR-sequenced participants, respectively. TCR sequencing was performed for 230 to 250 trial participants, of whom 200 to 210 were given two doses of AZD1222 and roughly 25 were given two doses of MenACWY control vaccine. On the study overall, not on this receptor specifically: Participants were mostly white British, with more females than males. The authors suggested clonal diversity may have been underestimated. Conclusions about previously exposed vaccinees are limited, since just a handful of AZD1222 recipients were seropositive for SARS-CoV-2 at baseline. Epitopes outside the regions mutated in the B.1.351 and B.1.1.7 variants were reportedly recognized by nearly half of the unique spike-specific TCRs. In the small 56-69-year group, the increase in depth fell short of significance, most likely because of low power. Because no samples from the day 14 peak response were available, repertoires could be characterized only after the peak T cell response. A significant rise in spike-specific TCR breadth and depth was observed after two AZD1222 doses relative to day 0 and relative to MenACWY recipients. The vaccine-associated CD4 TCRs covered the entire spike protein, and the dominant responses fell in regions 160-218 and 743-854.

The CDR3 regions of human TCRbeta chains were subjected to immunosequencing. The authors' pipeline ran thus. Repertoire TCRs were matched against a reference library of SARS-CoV-2-specific TCRs generated with the MIRA antigen-specificity platform. Breadth was defined as the fraction of unique TCRs that were SARS-CoV-2-associated, and depth was defined as the fraction of total T cells that were SARS-CoV-2-associated. Using the MIRA data, each spike-specific TCR was mapped to the spike region that the TCR reacts to and placed in a CD4 or CD8 class. Log10-transformed breadth and depth values were compared by one-way ANOVA with Sidak's multiple comparisons tests. TCRdb provides this immuneACCESS table in a form limited to in-frame rearrangements. Some clones are lacking; in checked studies, under half of them reflect an unresolved V gene, and why the rest are absent is not known. V, J and clone size were drawn from that table, and D and trimming were deduced from the DNA. A total of approximately 140,000 clones appear in this sample, 93% of them only once. The ten biggest clones cover around 5.4% of the sample.

The trim is 0 bases for V and 6 bases for J, with a gap of 12 bases between the germline ends. For CDR1 and CDR2, the germline V gene (reference sequence) lists LNHNV and YYDKDF. The CDR3 sequence holds 16 residues, the cysteine and phenylalanine included. Left in the record is the CDR3 DNA by itself, 48 bases read in frame from the first base. Worth noting for this clone: Its antigen is not yet known. It has no much larger one-base neighbor in the sample; base qualities were not kept.

Read against the paper, the sample's time point label means: baseline before first vaccination. Vaccinee samples came from UK trials COV001 and COV002, including a single-blind randomized controlled phase 2/3 trial of AZD1222 (ChAdOx1 nCoV-19) in healthy adults. For TCRbeta chain sequencing, PBMC samples from trial participants were taken at day 0 and at day 28 after the second dose. The input for sequencing was peripheral blood, taken on day 0 of AZD1222 vaccination. The clonotype was recovered from an adult in good health. In this chain, TRBV15 is recombined with TRBJ1-6; confidence is insufficient to name the D gene. In nucleotides, the sequence is TGTGCCACCAGCAGAGATAGAAAAGGGCGTAATTCACCCCTCCACTTT. It encodes CATSRDRKGRNSPLHF. The variable domain in full, with residues beyond the CDR3 obtained from the reference TRBV15 and TRBJ1-6 genes, is DAMVIQNPRYQVTQFGKPVTLSCSQTLNHNVMYWYQQKSSQAPKLLFHYYDKDFNNEADTPDNFQSRRPNTSFCFLDIRSPGLGDTAMYLCATSRDRKGRNSPLHFGNGTRLTVT.